These 5 T cell receptor beta chains were all obtained from the same sample, sequenced in a study of T cells in Graves' hyperthyroidism and ophthalmopathy. Template material for amplifying TCR beta CDR3 regions consisted of RNA transcripts. With the HTBI primer set, the TCR CDR3 went through a first round of RT-PCR. TCRdb fed the multiplex PCR reads into MiXCR, producing one record per CDR3 protein. The data show a few hundred thousand distinct CDR3 sequences, roughly 16% seen once. The specimen sequenced was blood. These TCRs come from a woman in her thirties or forties with Graves' ophthalmopathy.

V is TRBV29-1 and J is TRBJ2-3; D is uncertain. Trimming left V 8 bases short and J 0 bases short, with 12 bases between. Germline V lookup: CDR1 SQVTM, CDR2 ANQGSEA. The CDR3 sequence is 13 residues long. CDR3 amino acids: CSTLEGSTDTQYF. As DNA, the CDR3 is TGCAGCACCCTAGAAGGGAGCACAGATACGCAGTATTTT.

The table lists this clonotype with many counts. The chain combines TRBV5-5 with TRBJ1-1; D gene unclear. The CDR3 is 14 amino acids. The V end lost 2 bases, the J end lost 0 bases, and 8 bases lay between the germline ends. CDR1 and CDR2 from the germline V gene are SGHKS and YYEKEE (reference sequence). The CDR3 is CASSFLQMNTEAFF. In DNA, the CDR3 is TGTGCCAGCAGCTTTTTGCAAATGAACACTGAAGCTTTCTTT. Full variable domain (rest looked up from reference TRBV5-5 and TRBJ1-1): DAGVTQSPTHLIKTRGQQVTLRCSPISGHKSVSWYQQVLGQGPQFIFQYYEKEERGRGNFPDRFSARQFPNYSSELNVNALLLGDSALYLCASSFLQMNTEAFFGQGTRLTVV.

This clonotype was recorded a few times. The chain employs TRBV3-1 and TRBJ2-7; 8 bases are a match to TRBD2. The CDR3 is 16 residues long. Germline loops: CDR1 LGHDT, CDR2 YNNKEL (reference sequence). J gave up 5 bases and V 2 bases, and 11 bases lay outside the gene matches. In DNA, the CDR3 is TGTGCCAGCAGCCAACCCCGGGGGGGAGCGGGAGACGAGCAGTACTTC. This gives the protein CASSQPRGGAGDEQYF.

This clonotype was detected ten times or more. The chain joins TRBV11-2 to TRBJ2-5; TRBD1 agrees at 7 bases. Germline lookup yields CDR1 SGHAT and CDR2 FQNNGV. V gave up 5 bases and J gave up 2 bases; unmatched junction bases: 8. The CDR3 loop spans 15 amino acids. Here the CDR3 reads CASSPERDRQETQYF. The CDR3 DNA is TGTGCCAGCAGCCCCGAAAGGGACAGACAAGAGACCCAGTACTTC.

In its sample, this clonotype was seen once. A read error may be the cause here, since a much bigger clone is one base away. This chain connects TRBV28 to TRBJ2-1; TRBD2 aligns across 13 bases. The J segment lost 10 bases and the V segment lost 4 bases, leaving 10 bases of the junction unmatched. The germline V gene encodes CDR1 MDHEN and CDR2 SYDVKM. The CDR3 totals 16 residues. CDR3 residues: CASSSWTSGSSREQFF. The CDR3 nucleotides are TGTGCCAGCAGTTCCTGGACTAGCGGGAGTTCGCGGGAGCAGTTCTTC.